Following are 10 T cell receptor beta chains from one sample sequenced in a study of blood T cell repertoires in COVID-19 (dated by TCRdb to about 2020). Library creation used the immunoSEQ multiplex PCR assay. TCRdb took this table from immuneACCESS and kept in-frame rearrangements with V and J called. Such tables lack part of the clones; where checked against another copy, unresolved V genes explain under half of the gap, and the rest is unexplained. The sample table holds tens of thousands of clones, of which around 92% were seen once. Of the sample, less than 7% falls within the top ten clones. Sequencing was carried out using peripheral blood. All receptors come from a woman at least 80 years old with acute or convalescent COVID-19.

The CDR3: CANRDSNTGELFF. The CDR3, as DNA: TGTGCCAACAGAGACAGCAACACCGGGGAGCTGTTTTTT. This chain uses TRBV27 with TRBJ2-2; the D gene is possibly TRBD1 (5 bases). Per the germline V gene, CDR1 is MNHEY and CDR2 is SMNVEV (reference sequence). V was clipped by 10 bases and J by 2 bases, with 11 bases between them. The CDR3 length is 13 residues.

The J gene is TRBJ2-3, the V gene TRBV11-2; maybe TRBD2 (5 bases). Trimming stripped 4 bases from V and 0 bases from J, with 11 bases between. The V gene's germline CDR1 is SGHAT and CDR2 FQNNGV. The CDR3 spans 15 residues. The CDR3 region is CASSSDWSSTDTQYF. For the CDR3, the DNA is TGTGCCAGCAGCTCGGACTGGTCTAGCACAGATACGCAGTATTTT.

The chain couples TRBV5-1 to TRBJ1-2; weak D call: TRBD1 (6 bases). Germline-derived CDR1 and CDR2 are SGHRS and YFSETQ. The V end was cut by 0 bases, the J end by 7 bases, with 16 bases between. The CDR3 extends over 15 amino acids. Here the CDR3 reads CASSLGQGNPIGYTF. CDR3 DNA: TGCGCCAGCAGCTTGGGGCAGGGGAACCCCATTGGCTACACCTTC.

The chain links TRBV10-3 to TRBJ1-3, with TRBD1 matching 7 bases. The CDR3 runs to 14 residues. Germline-derived CDR1 and CDR2 are ENHRY and SYGVKD. After removal of 4 bases from V and 3 bases from J, the junction contained 3 bases not matched to a gene. DNA of the CDR3: TGTGCCATCAGTGTACAGGGGATTGGAAACACCATATATTTT. Protein sequence: CAISVQGIGNTIYF.

This chain connects TRBV12-3 or TRBV12-4 to TRBJ1-3; tentative D call: TRBD1 (5 bases). The CDR3 has 13 residues. Trimming removed 3 bases at V and 4 bases at J, with 7 bases between. CDR3 coding DNA: TGTGCCAGCAGTTTTACAGGAGGAAACACCATATATTTT. This encodes CASSFTGGNTIYF.

The rearrangement uses TRBV5-1 and TRBJ1-4, with TRBD1 matching over 10 bases. The CDR3 is 17 residues long. V lost 3 bases, J lost 4 bases, and 9 bases stayed unmatched. Germline lookup yields CDR1 SGHRS and CDR2 YFSETQ. The CDR3 DNA reads as TGCGCCAGCAGCTCTGGACAGGGGGGATCCTTTAATGAAAAACTGTTTTTT. Residues: CASSSGQGGSFNEKLFF.

Points on this clone: The sample carries other DNA sequences with the same CDR3. The J gene is TRBJ1-2, the V gene TRBV5-1; D not certain. Between the trimmed V and J ends, which lost 0 bases and 0 bases, there was a span of 6 bases. Germline lookup yields CDR1 SGHRS and CDR2 YFSETQ. The CDR3 is 14 amino acids. The CDR3 DNA is TGCGCCAGCAGCTTGGCAACAGCTAACTATGGCTACACCTTC. This codes for CASSLATANYGYTF.

The chain couples TRBV18 to TRBJ1-6, with 7 positions matching TRBD1. The CDR3 extends over 16 amino acids. With V trimmed by 2 bases and J by 6 bases, 7 bases remained unmatched. Germline values: CDR1 KGHSH, CDR2 LQKENI. CDR3 protein: CASSPDRVGSNSPLHF. In DNA, the CDR3 is TGTGCCAGCTCACCAGACAGGGTGGGTAGTAATTCACCCCTCCACTTT.

V usage is TRBV6-5 and J usage is TRBJ2-2; no clear D gene. The germline gives CDR1 MNHEY, CDR2 SVGAGI. Trimming took 4 bases from V and 2 from J, leaving 8 bases between them. This CDR3 is 14 amino acids long. The CDR3 DNA reads TGTGCCAGCAGTTCCGCGAGTAACACCGGGGAGCTGTTTTTT. Its translation: CASSSASNTGELFF.

V and J are TRBV18 and TRBJ2-7; 9 nucleotides match TRBD1. Unmatched junction bases numbered 3, after V lost 3 bases and J lost 3 bases. CDR3 length: 14 amino acids. Germline CDR1 KGHSH, CDR2 LQKENI. CDR3 region: CASSPPDRGYEQYF. Written as DNA, the CDR3 is TGTGCCAGCTCACCGCCGGACAGGGGCTACGAGCAGTACTTC.